A single sample gave rise to the 17 T cell receptor beta chains below, sequenced in a study of CD8+CD57+ T cells in acquired aplastic anemia. It was patients with CD8+CD57+ cell expansion by flow cytometry who were chosen for sequencing. Profiles of TCR beta VDJ and CDR3 were generated from a genomic DNA template. TCRdb recomputed calls from the reads with MiXCR, one row per CDR3 protein. The table has fewer than 85,000 distinct CDR3 sequences, under 80% seen once. The sample comprised sorted CD4+, CD8+, or CD8+CD57+ T cells (not recorded which) from PBMCs. The receptors derive from a human donor with aplastic anemia.

V gene TRBV10-3 combines with J gene TRBJ2-5; no firm D call. The CDR3 spans 13 residues. V was clipped by 5 bases and J by 0 bases, with 7 bases between them. The V gene's germline CDR1 is ENHRY and CDR2 SYGVKD. CDR3 residues: CAISQAYQETQYF. The CDR3 DNA reads as TGTGCCATCAGTCAAGCCTACCAAGAGACCCAGTACTTC.

J is TRBJ2-7 and V is TRBV7-2; possibly TRBD1 for D (5 bases). V shed 5 bases and J shed 4 bases, with 9 bases lying between them. Germline V gives CDR1 SGHTA, CDR2 FQGNSA. The CDR3 totals 12 residues. This CDR3 is CASSRQNYEQYF. For the CDR3, the DNA is TGTGCCAGCAGCCGACAGAATTACGAGCAGTACTTC.

This chain connects TRBV9 to TRBJ2-6; D uncertain. Germline CDR1 reads SGDLS; CDR2 reads YYNGEE. V was cut by 0 bases and J by 0 bases, with 10 bases left in between. CDR3 size: 17 residues. DNA of the CDR3: TGTGCCAGCAGCGTAGGTATTCAATACTCTGGGGCCAACGTCCTGACTTTC. Protein product: CASSVGIQYSGANVLTF.

The chain's CDR3 is CASSLNEGALSEQYF. CDR3 nucleotides: TGTGCCAGCAGCCTTAACGAGGGGGCTCTCTCCGAGCAGTACTTC. This sequence joins TRBV7-9 and TRBJ2-7; TRBD1 aligns across 7 bases. The germline CDR1 and CDR2 sequences are SEHNR and FQNEAQ (reference sequence). V was clipped by 5 bases and J by 6 bases; unmatched bases: 13. The CDR3 runs to 15 residues. The entire variable domain, with the rest obtained from reference TRBV7-9 and TRBJ2-7, is as follows: DTGVSQNPRHKITKRGQNVTFRCDPISEHNRLYWYRQTLGQGPEFLTYFQNEAQLEKSRLLSDRFSAERPKGSFSTLEIQRTEQGDSAMYLCASSLNEGALSEQYFGPGTRLTVT.

The CDR3 region is CASALSLPGEQYF. The CDR3 DNA follows: TGTGCCAGCGCCTTGTCCCTACCTGGGGAGCAGTACTTC. The gene calls are TRBV6-1 and TRBJ2-7; no reliable D call. V lost 8 bases and J 7 bases, leaving 18 bases between the germline ends. The CDR3 runs 13 residues. Per germline, CDR1 MNHNS and CDR2 SASEGT.

The rearrangement joins TRBV24-1 to TRBJ2-2; unclear D gene. V dropped 5 bases and J dropped 1 base, with 4 bases sitting between them. This CDR3 spans 13 amino acids. Germline V gene sequence: CDR1 KGHDR, CDR2 SFDVKD. This chain's CDR3 is CATSAQNTGELFF. DNA of the CDR3: TGTGCCACCAGTGCACAGAACACCGGGGAGCTGTTTTTT.

The V and J genes are TRBV19 and TRBJ2-3; possibly TRBD2 for D (6 bases). The CDR3 contains 14 residues. The V end was cut by 7 bases, the J end by 1 base, with 12 bases between. From germline, CDR1 is LNHDA and CDR2 SQIVND (reference sequence). CDR3 nucleotides: TGTGCCAGTAACAACGGGAGAGGCACAGATACGCAGTATTTT. Translated: CASNNGRGTDTQYF.

J is TRBJ2-3 and V is TRBV15; no reliable D call. V was pared by 0 bases and J by 0 bases, with 7 bases between. Germline values: CDR1 LNHNV, CDR2 YYDKDF (reference sequence). There are 15 residues in the CDR3. Here the CDR3 reads CATSREAGSTDTQYF. Written as DNA, the CDR3 is TGTGCCACCAGCAGAGAGGCAGGCAGCACAGATACGCAGTATTTT. Complete variable domain (other parts from reference TRBV15 and TRBJ2-3): DAMVIQNPRYQVTQFGKPVTLSCSQTLNHNVMYWYQQKSSQAPKLLFHYYDKDFNNEADTPDNFQSRRPNTSFCFLDIRSPGLGDTAMYLCATSREAGSTDTQYFGPGTRLTVL.

The chain joins TRBV20-1 to TRBJ2-1; D is perhaps TRBD2 (6 bases). CDR1 and CDR2 (germline): DFQATT, SNEGSKA (reference sequence). The CDR3 has 14 residues. The CDR3 spells CSISSPGVRNEQFF. The CDR3 coding sequence is TGCAGCATCTCTTCCCCGGGGGTGCGAAATGAGCAGTTCTTC.

This clonotype was seen once. This rearrangement joins TRBV19 to TRBJ2-5, with 14 nucleotides matching TRBD2. Germline V gene data show CDR1 as LNHDA and CDR2 as SQIVND (reference sequence). With V trimmed by 4 bases and J by 4 bases, 5 bases remained unmatched. The CDR3 runs to 16 residues. The CDR3 protein is CASSTGTSGSRETQYF. For the CDR3, the DNA is TGTGCCAGTAGTACCGGGACTAGCGGGAGCCGAGAGACCCAGTACTTC.

In this sample, this clonotype turned up a few times. The chain uses TRBV7-2 and TRBJ2-7; D is tentatively TRBD1 or TRBD2 (7 bases each). The CDR3 has 13 amino acids. Germline-derived CDR1 and CDR2 are SGHTA and FQGNSA. The V end was cut by 4 bases, the J end by 4 bases, with 11 bases between. CDR3 DNA sequence: TGTGCCAGCAGCTCAGGGGGGGGGTACGAGCAGTACTTC. It codes for CASSSGGGYEQYF. Full variable domain (rest looked up from reference TRBV7-2 and TRBJ2-7): GAGVSQSPSNKVTEKGKDVELRCDPISGHTALYWYRQSLGQGLEFLIYFQGNSAPDKSGLPSDRFSAERTGGSVSTLTIQRTQQEDSAVYLCASSSGGGYEQYFGPGTRLTVT.

This clonotype was seen only a few times. CDR3 sequence reads: CASSLTGSTDTQYF. The CDR3 coding sequence is TGTGCCAGCAGCTTAACAGGGTCCACAGATACGCAGTATTTT. The chain joins TRBV7-9 to TRBJ2-3, with a tentative D call TRBD1 (6 bases). The CDR3 loop spans 14 amino acids. V was shortened by 2 bases and J by 2 bases, with 8 bases between the two germline ends. Germline lookup yields CDR1 SEHNR and CDR2 FQNEAQ (reference sequence). The whole variable domain, filled in from reference TRBV7-9 and TRBJ2-3, reads DTGVSQNPRHKITKRGQNVTFRCDPISEHNRLYWYRQTLGQGPEFLTYFQNEAQLEKSRLLSDRFSAERPKGSFSTLEIQRTEQGDSAMYLCASSLTGSTDTQYFGPGTRLTVL.

The chain employs TRBV7-2 and TRBJ1-1; D unresolved. CDR1 and CDR2 from the germline V gene are SGHTA and FQGNSA. This CDR3 is built from 13 residues. V was shortened by 1 base and J by 5 bases, with 8 bases between the two germline ends. CDR3 protein: CASSLVEGTEAFF. Here the CDR3 DNA reads TGTGCCAGCAGCTTAGTGGAAGGAACTGAAGCTTTCTTT.

The chain carries TRBV24-1 and TRBJ1-4; D gene uncertain. This CDR3 has 14 amino acids. CDR1 KGHDR and CDR2 SFDVKD come from the germline V gene. V was pared by 3 bases and J by 8 bases, with 12 bases between. CDR3 nucleotide sequence: TGTGCCACCAGTGATATTGAAGGGCTGGAAAAACTGTTTTTT. This gives the protein CATSDIEGLEKLFF.

In its sample, this clonotype was seen a few times. The chain links TRBV10-3 to TRBJ1-1; 7 bases fit TRBD1. The CDR3 has 12 residues. The ends lost 2 bases at V and 12 bases at J; junction bases unmatched: 6. The germline CDR1 and CDR2 sequences are ENHRY and SYGVKD. For the CDR3, the DNA is TGTGCCATCAGTGAGGACGACAGGGATCCTTTCTTT. It yields the protein CAISEDDRDPFF.

V and J are TRBV29-1 and TRBJ1-4; D gene ambiguous. V shed 5 bases and J shed 3 bases, with 4 bases lying between them. The CDR3 extends over 11 amino acids. Germline V CDR1 and CDR2: SQVTM, ANQGSEA. Here the CDR3 reads CSVWANEKLFF. The CDR3 DNA reads as TGCAGCGTTTGGGCTAATGAAAAACTGTTTTTT.

There are a few counts of this clonotype. V gene TRBV2 combines with J gene TRBJ1-1; D might be TRBD1 (6 bases). The CDR3 covers 13 residues. The germline V gene encodes CDR1 SNHLY and CDR2 FYNNEI. Trimming pared 8 bases from V and 5 bases from J, leaving 15 bases between. In nucleotides, the CDR3 is TGTGCCAGCTTATACAGGGAGAGAACTGAAGCTTTCTTT. Translating it yields CASLYRERTEAFF. Complete variable domain (other parts from reference TRBV2 and TRBJ1-1): EPEVTQTPSHQVTQMGQEVILRCVPISNHLYFYWYRQILGQKVEFLVSFYNNEISEKSEIFDDQFSVERPDGSNFTLKIRSTKLEDSAMYFCASLYRERTEAFFGQGTRLTVV.